The entry below describes one TCR beta chain. The antigen remains undetermined. Time point: persistent/refractory GD, antithyroid drugs over 5 years with positive TRAb. Preparation of the TCR library used RNA extracted from PBMCs. Germline V gene data show CDR1 as LNHDA and CDR2 as SQIVND (reference sequence). With 10 bases removed from V and 4 bases from J, the gap between germline ends came to 16 bases. The CDR3 length is 14 residues. The data belong to a study of regulatory T cells in long-lasting Graves disease. Investigators prepared the TCR beta libraries by applying iRepertoire HTBI primers and Arm-PCR of CDR3 regions. TCRdb called the multiplex PCR reads again in MiXCR, with one record for every CDR3 protein. Of roughly 700,000 distinct CDR3 sequences in the sample, around 30% were seen once. Study outcomes and limitations: Authors noted too few samples as a limitation.

This material consisted of peripheral blood mononuclear cells (PBMCs), taken when the disease was refractory, from a patient treated with antithyroid drugs. V gene TRBV19 combines with J gene TRBJ2-2; D may be TRBD2 (6 bases). The clonotype comes from a female donor with Graves disease. DNA of the CDR3: TGTGCCACTAAACGGAGGGGCGGCACCGGGGAGCTGTTTTTT. It specifies CATKRRGGTGELFF.